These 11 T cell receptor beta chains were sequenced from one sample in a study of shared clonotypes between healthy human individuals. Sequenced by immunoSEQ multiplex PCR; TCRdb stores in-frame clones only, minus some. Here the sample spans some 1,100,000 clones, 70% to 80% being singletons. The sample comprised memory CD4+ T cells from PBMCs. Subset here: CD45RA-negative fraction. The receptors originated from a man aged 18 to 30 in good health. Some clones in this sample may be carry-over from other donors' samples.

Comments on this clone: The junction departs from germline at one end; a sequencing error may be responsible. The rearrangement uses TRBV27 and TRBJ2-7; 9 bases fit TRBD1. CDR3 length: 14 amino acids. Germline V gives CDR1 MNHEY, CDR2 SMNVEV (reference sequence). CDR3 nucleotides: TGTGCCAGCAGTATATCGGACAGGGGCTACGAGCAGTACTTC. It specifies CASSISDRGYEQYF.

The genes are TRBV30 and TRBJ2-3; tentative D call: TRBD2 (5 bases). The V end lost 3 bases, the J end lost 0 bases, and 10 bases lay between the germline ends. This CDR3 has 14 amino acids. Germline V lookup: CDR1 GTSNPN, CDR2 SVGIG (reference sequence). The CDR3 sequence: CAWRSRTSTDTQYF. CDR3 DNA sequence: TGTGCCTGGAGAAGCAGGACTAGCACAGATACGCAGTATTTT.

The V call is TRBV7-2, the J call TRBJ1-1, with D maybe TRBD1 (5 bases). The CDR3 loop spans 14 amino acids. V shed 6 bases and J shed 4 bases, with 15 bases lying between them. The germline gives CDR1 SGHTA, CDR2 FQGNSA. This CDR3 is CASSPQGVVTEAFF. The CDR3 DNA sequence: TGTGCCAGCAGTCCCCAGGGAGTGGTCACTGAAGCTTTCTTT.

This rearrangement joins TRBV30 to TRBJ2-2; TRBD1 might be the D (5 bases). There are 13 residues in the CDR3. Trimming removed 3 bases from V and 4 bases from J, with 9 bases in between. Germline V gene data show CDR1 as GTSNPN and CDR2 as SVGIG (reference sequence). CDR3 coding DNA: TGTGCCTGGAGCAGGACACCCACCGGGGAGCTGTTTTTT. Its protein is CAWSRTPTGELFF. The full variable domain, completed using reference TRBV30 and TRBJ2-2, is SQTIHQWPATLVQPVGSPLSLECTVEGTSNPNLYWYRQAAGRGLQLLFYSVGIGQISSEVPQNLSASRPQDRQFILSSKKLLLSDSGFYLCAWSRTPTGELFFGEGSRLTVL.

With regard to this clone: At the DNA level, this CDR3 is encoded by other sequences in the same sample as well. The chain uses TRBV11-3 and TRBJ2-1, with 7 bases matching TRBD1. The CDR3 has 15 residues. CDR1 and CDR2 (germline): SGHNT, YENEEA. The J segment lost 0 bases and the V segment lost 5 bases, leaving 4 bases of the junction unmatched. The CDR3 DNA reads TGTGCCAGCAGCCTACAGGGGAGCTCCTACAATGAGCAGTTCTTC. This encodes CASSLQGSSYNEQFF.

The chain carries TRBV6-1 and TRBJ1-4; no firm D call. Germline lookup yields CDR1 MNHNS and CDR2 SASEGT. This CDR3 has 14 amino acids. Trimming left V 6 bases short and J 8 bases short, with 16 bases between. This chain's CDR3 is CASRGSSLREKLFF. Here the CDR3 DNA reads TGTGCCAGCAGGGGGTCCAGTCTAAGGGAAAAACTGTTTTTT.

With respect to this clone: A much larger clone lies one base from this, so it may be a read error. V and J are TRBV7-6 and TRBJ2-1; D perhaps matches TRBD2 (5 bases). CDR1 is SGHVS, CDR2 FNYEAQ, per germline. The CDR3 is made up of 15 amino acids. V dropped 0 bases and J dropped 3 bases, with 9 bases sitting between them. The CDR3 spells CASSLAGVGYNEQFF. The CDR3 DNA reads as TGTGCCAGCAGCTTAGCGGGAGTAGGCTACAATGAGCAGTTCTTC.

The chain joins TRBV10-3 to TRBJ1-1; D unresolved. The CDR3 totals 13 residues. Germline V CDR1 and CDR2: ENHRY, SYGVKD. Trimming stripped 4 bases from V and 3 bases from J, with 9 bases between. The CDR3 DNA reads TGTGCCATCAGTGGGGTTGGGGACACTGAAGCTTTCTTT. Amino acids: CAISGVGDTEAFF.

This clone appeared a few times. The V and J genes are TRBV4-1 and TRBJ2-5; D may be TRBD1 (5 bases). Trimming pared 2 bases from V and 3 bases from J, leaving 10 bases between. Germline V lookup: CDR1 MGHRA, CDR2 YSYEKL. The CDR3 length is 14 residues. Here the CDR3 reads CASSQLTVEETQYF. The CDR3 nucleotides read TGCGCCAGCAGCCAACTGACAGTTGAAGAGACCCAGTACTTC.

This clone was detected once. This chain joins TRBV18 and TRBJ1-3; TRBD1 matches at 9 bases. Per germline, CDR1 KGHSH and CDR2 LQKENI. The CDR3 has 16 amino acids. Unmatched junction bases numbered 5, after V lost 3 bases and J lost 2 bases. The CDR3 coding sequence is TGTGCCAGCTCACCGGGACAGGGCCCAACTGGAAACACCATATATTTT. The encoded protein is CASSPGQGPTGNTIYF. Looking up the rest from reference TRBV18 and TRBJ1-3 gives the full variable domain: NAGVMQNPRHLVRRRGQEARLRCSPMKGHSHVYWYRQLPEEGLKFMVYLQKENIIDESGMPKERFSAEFPKEGPSILRIQQVVRGDSAAYFCASSPGQGPTGNTIYFGEGSWLTVV.

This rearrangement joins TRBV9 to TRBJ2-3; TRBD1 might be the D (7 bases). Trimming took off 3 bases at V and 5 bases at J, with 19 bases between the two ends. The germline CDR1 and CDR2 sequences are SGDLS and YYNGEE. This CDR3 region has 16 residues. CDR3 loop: CASSAQGGQGGDTQYF. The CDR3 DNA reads TGTGCCAGCAGCGCCCAAGGGGGGCAGGGGGGAGATACGCAGTATTTT.